The 21 T cell receptor beta chains in this list originate from one sample, sequenced in a study of T cell responses to AZD1222 COVID-19 vaccine. This table comes from immunoSEQ multiplex PCR, and its TCRdb copy is limited to in-frame clones, with some not included. The sample has roughly 150,000 clones, about 91% seen once. This specimen was peripheral blood, taken on day 0 of AZD1222 vaccination. The receptors originated from an adult in good health.

The chain joins TRBV19 to TRBJ1-6; 8 nucleotides align to TRBD1. The CDR3 loop spans 15 amino acids. Looked up from germline, CDR1 is LNHDA and CDR2 is SQIVND (reference sequence). V trimming: 5 bases; J trimming: 7 bases; junction bases outside the gene matches: 7. This CDR3 reads CASSHDRGGNSPLHF. The CDR3 region has the DNA TGTGCCAGTAGTCATGACAGGGGAGGGAATTCACCCCTCCACTTT.

The V and J genes are TRBV5-4 and TRBJ1-6; D remains unclear. This CDR3 has 14 residues. The V and J ends lost 4 bases and 6 bases respectively, with 11 bases between them. Germline V gene lookup returns CDR1 SGHNT and CDR2 YYREEE (reference sequence). CDR3 bases: TGTGCCAGCAGCCCCTCCTGGGGTAATTCACCCCTCCACTTT. This codes for CASSPSWGNSPLHF.

J is TRBJ1-1 and V is TRBV19; TRBD1 is a possible D gene (6 bases). The V gene lost 4 bases and the J gene lost 8 bases, with 14 bases spanning the gap. This CDR3 region has 13 residues. Germline-derived CDR1 and CDR2 are LNHDA and SQIVND (reference sequence). CDR3 residues: CASSKPGAPEAFF. The CDR3 bases are TGTGCCAGTAGTAAGCCGGGGGCCCCAGAAGCTTTCTTT.

The chain has TRBV3-1 (or the pseudogene TRBV3-2) and TRBJ2-2, with 7 positions matching TRBD1. V was clipped by 1 base and J by 7 bases; unmatched bases: 15. The CDR3 runs to 18 residues. Germline V gene sequence: CDR1 LGHDT, CDR2 YNNKEL (reference sequence). Here the CDR3 reads CASSQVRVRDSTNGELFF. In DNA, the CDR3 is TGTGCCAGCAGCCAAGTGAGAGTTCGGGACAGTACAAACGGGGAGCTGTTTTTT.

V is TRBV27 and J is TRBJ2-1; perhaps TRBD2 as D (5 bases). Per germline, CDR1 MNHEY and CDR2 SMNVEV (reference sequence). Trimming removed 5 bases at V and 6 bases at J, with 23 bases between. This CDR3 region has 17 residues. The CDR3 DNA reads TGTGCCAGCAGTCCCCGATCGGCCGCTGGGAGACTCAATGAGCAGTTCTTC. Protein sequence: CASSPRSAAGRLNEQFF.

This clone was seen just once. V usage is TRBV5-1 and J usage is TRBJ2-1, with 7 bases identical to TRBD1. Germline trimming cut 0 bases from V and 9 bases from J; bases unmatched to any gene: 6. Germline assignment: CDR1 SGHRS and CDR2 YFSETQ. There are 14 residues in the CDR3. In DNA form, the CDR3 reads TGCGCCAGCAGCTTGGGACAGGGAATGGGTGAGCAGTTCTTC. Translating it yields CASSLGQGMGEQFF.

The CDR3 DNA is TGTGCCAGCAGCCAGGCGGACTGGAAAGAGACCCAGTACTTC. Amino acids: CASSQADWKETQYF. J is TRBJ2-5 and V is TRBV3-1 (or the pseudogene TRBV3-2), with D possibly matching TRBD2 (5 bases). The germline gives CDR1 LGHDT, CDR2 YNNKEL (reference sequence). Deletions cut 3 bases from V and 3 bases from J, with 11 bases between. CDR3 size: 14 residues.

The V and J genes are TRBV5-6 and TRBJ2-7; D is ambiguous. Trimming cost V 3 bases and J 2 bases, with 15 bases left between them. The CDR3 is 15 residues long. Germline V CDR1 and CDR2: SGHDT, YYEEEE. The CDR3 spells CASSSASFLTYEQYF. CDR3 DNA: TGTGCCAGCAGCTCGGCATCCTTTCTAACCTACGAGCAGTACTTC.

The chain joins TRBV7-9 to TRBJ2-3, with D unclear. V was pared by 2 bases and J by 1 base, with 19 bases between. CDR1 is SEHNR and CDR2 is FQNEAQ in the germline V gene (reference sequence). The CDR3 runs 18 residues. CDR3 nucleotides: TGTGCCAGCAGCTTAACCCCCCTGACGCTAGTTGGCACAGATACGCAGTATTTT. Protein: CASSLTPLTLVGTDTQYF.

In its sample, this clone was seen once. The chain couples TRBV7-3 to TRBJ2-5, with TRBD2 matching over 7 bases. V dropped 4 bases and J dropped 4; count of bases not matched to a gene: 9. The CDR3 is made up of 15 amino acids. The V gene's germline CDR1 is SGHTA and CDR2 FQGTGA. The CDR3 bases are TGTGCCAGCAGCTACGCGGGAGCGGAGGGAGAGACCCAGTACTTC. Protein product: CASSYAGAEGETQYF.

The rearrangement links TRBV6-6 to TRBJ1-6; TRBD1 matches 9 bases. Germline CDR1 MNHNY, CDR2 SVGAGI (reference sequence). The junction had 6 bases not matched to a gene; V was cut back by 5 bases and J by 7 bases. The CDR3 is made up of 15 amino acids. The DNA of the CDR3 is TGTGCCAGCAGTATTCAAGGACAGGGGAATTCACCCCTCCACTTT. Amino acids: CASSIQGQGNSPLHF.

This clone was found once. The chain links TRBV5-1 to TRBJ2-6; D ambiguous. The ends were cut back, 2 bases at V and 3 bases at J, with 9 bases in the middle. The CDR3 spans 15 residues. The V gene's germline CDR1 is SGHRS and CDR2 YFSETQ. The CDR3 DNA is TGCGCCAGCAGCTTAACCCCCGGTGGGGCCAACGTCCTGACTTTC. Its protein product is CASSLTPGGANVLTF.

Comment on this clone: This CDR3 is also generated by other DNA sequences in the sample. The rearrangement uses TRBV4-3 and TRBJ1-5; D is possibly TRBD1 (6 bases). Per the germline V gene, CDR1 is LGHNA and CDR2 is YSLEER. This CDR3 has 15 amino acids. V lost 1 base, J lost 1 base, and 8 bases lay in between. The CDR3 DNA follows: TGCGCCAGCAGCCAAGTTACAGGGAGCAATCAGCCCCAGCATTTT. It is translated as CASSQVTGSNQPQHF.

The V gene is TRBV5-1, the J gene TRBJ1-3; D call uncertain. Between the trimmed V and J ends, which lost 4 bases and 0 bases, there was a span of 11 bases. Germline loops: CDR1 SGHRS, CDR2 YFSETQ. This CDR3 comprises 15 residues. DNA for the CDR3: TGCGCCAGCAGCCCTGCCCCTAGCTCTGGAAACACCATATATTTT. Translation gives CASSPAPSSGNTIYF.

This sequence joins TRBV5-5 and TRBJ2-5; the D gene is possibly TRBD1 (5 bases). V was pared by 0 bases and J by 5 bases, with 17 bases between. This CDR3 has 16 residues. Germline V lookup: CDR1 SGHKS, CDR2 YYEKEE (reference sequence). CDR3 sequence (DNA): TGTGCCAGCAGCTTGGAATGGCCAGGGCATATGGAGACCCAGTACTTC. Amino acids: CASSLEWPGHMETQYF. Looking up the rest from reference TRBV5-5 and TRBJ2-5 gives the full variable domain: DAGVTQSPTHLIKTRGQQVTLRCSPISGHKSVSWYQQVLGQGPQFIFQYYEKEERGRGNFPDRFSARQFPNYSSELNVNALLLGDSALYLCASSLEWPGHMETQYFGPGTRLLVL.

The chain employs TRBV5-5 and TRBJ2-6; D is uncertain. CDR1 and CDR2 from the germline V gene are SGHKS and YYEKEE (reference sequence). The CDR3 consists of 15 residues. Trimming took off 1 base at V and 2 bases at J, with 7 bases between the two ends. The CDR3, as DNA: TGTGCCAGCAGCTTGTGGGCCCCTGGGGCCAACGTCCTGACTTTC. This encodes CASSLWAPGANVLTF.

CDR3 protein: CASSPRGLAGARIDNEQFF. CDR3 DNA sequence: TGTGCCAGCAGTCCGAGGGGACTAGCGGGGGCTCGCATAGACAATGAGCAGTTCTTC. V usage is TRBV5-4 and J usage is TRBJ2-1; 14 bases align to TRBD2. J was trimmed by 5 bases and V by 5 bases; bases with no gene match: 15. The CDR3 consists of 19 residues. Germline V gene lookup returns CDR1 SGHNT and CDR2 YYREEE (reference sequence). Complete variable domain (other parts from reference TRBV5-4 and TRBJ2-1): ETGVTQSPTHLIKTRGQQVTLRCSSQSGHNTVSWYQQALGQGPQFIFQYYREEENGRGNFPPRFSGLQFPNYSSELNVNALELDDSALYLCASSPRGLAGARIDNEQFFGPGTRLTVL.

This chain uses TRBV18 with TRBJ2-2, with D possibly matching TRBD1 (5 bases). Trimming removed 2 bases at V and 4 bases at J, with 14 bases between. The CDR3 runs to 16 residues. The germline CDR1 and CDR2 sequences are KGHSH and LQKENI. As DNA, the CDR3 is TGTGCCAGCTCACCAACTCTCCAGGGTGGCACCGGGGAGCTGTTTTTT. It codes for CASSPTLQGGTGELFF.

The chain employs TRBV9 and TRBJ1-6; D is undetermined. Trimming left V 0 bases short and J 5 bases short, with 12 bases between. The germline gives CDR1 SGDLS, CDR2 YYNGEE. The CDR3 runs 16 residues. CDR3 DNA: TGTGCCAGCAGCGTAGCACCGGGTAAAGATAATTCACCCCTCCACTTT. Translation: CASSVAPGKDNSPLHF.

V and J are TRBV7-2 and TRBJ1-3; 8 positions match TRBD1. The CDR3 covers 14 residues. J gave up 3 bases and V 4 bases, and 2 bases lay outside the gene matches. CDR1 is SGHTA, CDR2 FQGNSA, per germline. For the CDR3, the DNA is TGTGCCAGCAGCTCCGACAGGGGTGGAAACACCATATATTTT. Translation: CASSSDRGGNTIYF.

The V gene is TRBV6-5, the J gene TRBJ1-1; TRBD1 might be the D (6 bases). Per the germline V gene, CDR1 is MNHEY and CDR2 is SVGAGI. Trimming stripped 6 bases from V and 1 base from J, with 9 bases between. CDR3 length: 13 amino acids. The CDR3 loop is CASRETGNTEAFF. DNA for the CDR3: TGTGCCAGCAGGGAGACAGGGAACACTGAAGCTTTCTTT.